This TCR beta chain was retrieved from a study of regulatory T cells in long-lasting Graves disease. The time point here: persistent/refractory GD, antithyroid drugs over 5 years with positive TRAb. From RNA extracted from PBMCs, the TCR library was made. Assembly of TCR beta libraries relied on iRepertoire HTBI primers together with Arm-PCR of CDR3 regions. TCRdb analysed the multiplex PCR reads with MiXCR anew, one entry per CDR3 protein. The sample has around 460,000 distinct CDR3 sequences, 20% to 25% seen once. This clonotype showed up many times. Trimming removed 3 bases from V and 4 bases from J; junction bases left unmatched: 7. CDR1 KGHDR and CDR2 SFDVKD come from the germline V gene. CDR3 length: 15 residues.

This sample comprised peripheral blood mononuclear cells (PBMCs), obtained when the disease was refractory, from a patient treated with antithyroid drugs. The V call is TRBV24-1, the J call TRBJ2-5, with 7 nucleotides matching TRBD1. This receptor was taken from a female donor with Graves disease. CDR3 protein: CATSDPGQAPETQYF. CDR3 sequence (DNA): TGTGCCACCAGTGATCCCGGACAGGCCCCAGAGACCCAGTACTTC.